Listed below are T cell receptor beta chains from one sample, sequenced in a study of response to subunit inactivated influenza vaccine. From the RT-PCR reads, TCRdb called clonotypes with MiXCR, one entry per CDR3 protein. The sample lists 500,000 to 750,000 distinct CDR3 sequences; around 13% were seen once. Specimen: PBMCs from blood, collected 12 days after vaccination. Source of these receptors: a man in his forties or fifties who received an inactivated influenza vaccine. Both conserved end residues are part of each CDR3. The D gene is left open where the match is weak. The size entry is marked missing in some rows and otherwise reads once, few, many or a size class.

d_gene	v_gene	j_gene	abundance	CDR3aa	CDR3nt
TRBD2	TRBV20-1	TRBJ2-5	few	CSAREAGGLETQYF	TGCAGTGCTAGAGAGGCGGGGGGGCTGGAGACCCAGTACTTC
TRBD1	TRBV29-1	TRBJ2-5	.	CSVDADRGIRETQYF	TGCAGCGTTGATGCTGACAGGGGAATAAGAGAGACCCAGTACTTC
TRBD1	TRBV18	TRBJ2-7	few	CASSPGRGQYEQYF	TGTGCCAGCTCACCGGGCAGGGGGCAATACGAGCAGTACTTC
.	TRBV14	TRBJ1-1	.	CASSRIRESTEAFF	TGTGCCAGCAGCCGGATCAGGGAAAGCACTGAAGCTTTCTTT
.	TRBV5-6	TRBJ2-7	few	CASRGGTEYEQYF	TGTGCCAGCAGGGGGGGGACAGAGTACGAGCAGTACTTC
TRBD2	TRBV4-1	TRBJ2-5	many	CASSRLAFETQYF	TGCGCCAGCAGCCGACTAGCTTTTGAGACCCAGTACTTC
.	TRBV10-1	TRBJ1-2	.	CASSEYPNPGPGYTF	TGCGCCAGCAGTGAGTACCCCAACCCGGGGCCTGGCTACACCTTC
.	TRBV15	TRBJ2-2	.	CATSRDSTTGELFF	TGTGCCACCAGCAGAGACAGTACCACCGGGGAGCTGTTTTTT
TRBD1	TRBV2	TRBJ1-2	.	CASSPQGGIYGYTF	TGTGCCAGCAGTCCCCAGGGGGGGATCTATGGCTACACCTTC
.	TRBV20-1	TRBJ1-1	.	CSARGNSMNTEAFF	TGCAGTGCTAGAGGCAACAGCATGAACACTGAAGCTTTCTTT
TRBD1	TRBV2	TRBJ2-4	few	CASSADRGVNIQYF	TGTGCCAGCAGTGCGGACAGGGGGGTAAACATTCAGTACTTC
TRBD2	TRBV6-2/TRBV6-3	TRBJ2-5	.	CASSYQAGAEETQYF	TGTGCCAGCAGTTACCAAGCGGGAGCGGAAGAGACCCAGTACTTC
.	TRBV12-3/TRBV12-4	TRBJ1-5	many	CASSLFGDSNQPQHF	TGTGCCAGCAGTTTATTCGGGGATAGCAATCAGCCCCAGCATTTT
.	TRBV6-5	TRBJ2-7	few	CASSYYHASGSSYEQYF	TGTGCCAGCAGTTACTACCACGCCAGCGGTTCCTCCTACGAGCAGTACTTC
TRBD1	TRBV28	TRBJ2-7	many	CASSPLGQGASEQYF	TGTGCCAGCAGTCCTCTGGGACAGGGGGCGAGCGAGCAGTACTTC
.	TRBV5-1	TRBJ2-2	.	CASSAGQTVGELFF	TGCGCCAGCAGCGCGGGACAGACAGTCGGGGAGCTGTTTTTT
TRBD1	TRBV20-1	TRBJ2-7	.	CSAPGGTGEYEQYF	TGCAGTGCTCCTGGCGGGACAGGGGAGTACGAGCAGTACTTC
.	TRBV5-1	TRBJ1-2	.	CASSAEVQGGGYTF	TGCGCCAGCAGCGCGGAGGTTCAGGGCGGTGGCTACACCTTC
.	TRBV19	TRBJ2-3	few	CASRSRGGGGADTQYF	TGTGCCAGTAGATCCCGGGGCGGCGGGGGCGCAGATACGCAGTATTTT
.	TRBV3-1	TRBJ2-5	few	CASSQDTQETQYF	TGTGCCAGCAGCCAAGATACCCAAGAGACCCAGTACTTC
TRBD1	TRBV28	TRBJ2-7	few	CASTFADRTYEQYF	TGTGCCAGCACTTTCGCGGACAGGACCTACGAGCAGTACTTC
.	TRBV7-9	TRBJ2-3	few	CASSDRDGGGTDTQYF	TGTGCCAGCAGCGACAGGGACGGGGGTGGCACAGATACGCAGTATTTT
TRBD1	TRBV11-2	TRBJ1-1	few	CASSRHRGPEAFF	TGTGCCAGCAGCCGACACAGGGGACCTGAAGCTTTCTTT
.	TRBV20-1	TRBJ1-2	.	CSASTRVSNYGYTF	TGCAGTGCTAGTACCAGGGTGTCTAACTATGGCTACACCTTC
.	TRBV7-9	TRBJ1-4	.	CASSLTTGEKLFF	TGTGCCAGCAGCTTAACGACAGGTGAAAAACTGTTTTTT
.	TRBV20-1	TRBJ1-2	.	CSAAGLLNYGYTF	TGCAGTGCCGCGGGACTTCTTAACTATGGCTACACCTTC
TRBD1	TRBV7-2	TRBJ2-3	many	CASSPGQGSDTQYF	TGTGCCAGCAGTCCAGGACAGGGCTCAGATACGCAGTATTTT
TRBD1	TRBV11-2	TRBJ2-1	few	CASSGPGQVWFF	TGTGCCAGCAGTGGACCGGGACAGGTATGGTTCTTC
TRBD2	TRBV20-1	TRBJ2-1	many	CSASRGGPKNEQFF	TGCAGTGCCTCCCGGGGAGGGCCTAAAAATGAGCAGTTCTTC
.	TRBV6-6	TRBJ2-7	.	CASRDNTYEQYF	TGTGCCAGCCGGGACAATACCTACGAGCAGTACTTC
.	TRBV2	TRBJ2-1	few	CASSGTEPYYNEQFF	TGTGCCAGCAGCGGGACGGAGCCCTACTACAATGAGCAGTTCTTC
.	TRBV11-1	TRBJ2-1	.	CASSLASVRSSYNEQFF	TGTGCCAGCAGCTTAGCTAGCGTACGAAGCTCCTACAATGAGCAGTTCTTC
.	TRBV12-3/TRBV12-4	TRBJ2-2	.	CASSLESKGSPSFSNTGELFF	TGTGCCAGCAGTTTAGAGAGCAAAGGCAGCCCGTCGTTTTCGAACACCGGGGAGCTGTTTTTT
.	TRBV7-6	TRBJ2-1	few	CASSGVRYNEQFF	TGTGCCAGCAGTGGAGTAAGATACAATGAGCAGTTCTTC
TRBD1	TRBV20-1	TRBJ1-5	few	CSGWDSGQPQHF	TGCAGTGGCTGGGACAGCGGTCAGCCCCAGCATTTT
.	TRBV12-3/TRBV12-4	TRBJ2-2	.	CASSWGSGELFF	TGTGCCAGCAGTTGGGGGTCCGGGGAGCTGTTTTTT
.	TRBV6-1	TRBJ1-4	.	CASRPQGRTEKLFF	TGTGCCAGCAGACCGCAAGGACGGACAGAAAAACTGTTTTTT
TRBD2	TRBV5-1	TRBJ2-3	many	CASSQGLAGGGDTQYF	TGCGCCAGCAGCCAGGGACTAGCGGGGGGTGGAGATACGCAGTATTTT
.	TRBV20-1	TRBJ2-7	few	CSAPTVTYEQYF	TGCAGTGCACCGACAGTAACCTACGAGCAGTACTTC
.	TRBV10-2	TRBJ2-7	.	CASSEGDRFSYEQYF	TGCGCCAGCAGCGAAGGAGACAGGTTCTCCTACGAGCAGTACTTC
.	TRBV6-2/TRBV6-3	TRBJ1-2	.	CASNVYGNYGYTF	TGTGCCAGCAACGTATACGGAAACTATGGCTACACCTTC
TRBD1	TRBV5-1	TRBJ2-7	many	CASSPIGDRLYEQYF	TGCGCCAGCAGCCCCATCGGGGACAGGCTCTACGAGCAGTACTTC
.	TRBV5-1	TRBJ2-3	many	CASKDTADTQYF	TGCGCCAGCAAGGACACGGCAGATACGCAGTATTTT
TRBD2	TRBV4-3	TRBJ2-7	few	CASSQDPSGIDEQYF	TGCGCCAGCAGCCAAGATCCTAGCGGCATAGACGAGCAGTACTTC
.	TRBV12-3/TRBV12-4	TRBJ1-1	few	CASRSQGRLSAFF	TGTGCCAGCAGATCACAGGGACGGTTGTCAGCTTTCTTT
.	TRBV7-2	TRBJ2-2	.	CASSLADWVTGELFF	TGTGCCAGCAGCTTAGCCGACTGGGTCACCGGGGAGCTGTTTTTT
.	TRBV6-1	TRBJ2-5	few	CASNRGPSGGVTQYF	TGTGCCAGCAACAGAGGGCCTTCCGGCGGAGTGACCCAGTACTTC
.	TRBV27	TRBJ2-5	.	CASSQTSFGETQYF	TGTGCCAGCAGTCAAACTAGTTTCGGAGAGACCCAGTACTTC
TRBD2	TRBV4-2	TRBJ2-3	.	CASSQVVVAGYSTDTQYF	TGTGCCAGCAGCCAAGTCGTGGTAGCGGGGTATAGCACAGATACGCAGTATTTT
.	TRBV5-1	TRBJ2-7	few	CASSLSGAREQYF	TGCGCCAGCAGCCTGTCGGGGGCCCGCGAGCAGTACTTC
.	TRBV11-2	TRBJ2-3	few	CASSSPRGPDTQYF	TGTGCCAGCAGCTCGCCCCGGGGGCCAGATACGCAGTATTTT
TRBD1	TRBV29-1	TRBJ2-3	few	CSVEVGTVTDTQYF	TGCAGCGTTGAAGTGGGGACAGTAACAGATACGCAGTATTTT